This is a list of T cell receptor beta chains from one sample in a study of beta chain features in type 1 diabetes. Sequencing was performed with immunoSEQ multiplex PCR; in TCRdb, only in-frame clones are kept and a portion is missing. The table shows approximately 340,000 clones, with roughly 16% occurring only once. Sequenced: naive CD4+ T cells from blood. The receptors come from a woman aged 18-29 years in good health. Both conserved end residues are part of each CDR3. The D gene is left open where the match is weak. Size is stated for part of the rows, as once, few or many counts, or as a class when the clone is expanded.

j_call,v_call,d_call,clone_size,cdr3_nt,cdr3_aa
TRBJ2-4,TRBV30,NA,few,TGTGCCTGGAGTGGCGGTAAAGGGAGGAACATTCAGTACTTC,CAWSGGKGRNIQYF
TRBJ2-3,TRBV30,NA,few,TGTGCCTGGAGTCTTAATAGAGATACGCAGTATTTT,CAWSLNRDTQYF
TRBJ2-7,TRBV30,NA,NA,TGTGCCTGGGGTACAGCCGCACAGCAGTACTTC,CAWGTAAQQYF
TRBJ2-7,TRBV5-1,TRBD2,NA,TGCGCCAGCAGGGAAGCGGGGCACTCCTACGAGCAGTACTTC,CASREAGHSYEQYF
TRBJ2-5,TRBV6-5,TRBD1,few,TGTGCCAGCAGTTCGGACAGGGTGGGGACCCAGTACTTC,CASSSDRVGTQYF
TRBJ2-3,TRBV6-1,NA,NA,TGTGCCAGCAGTGTCACCGAACTCGCGGATACGCAGTATTTT,CASSVTELADTQYF
TRBJ2-3,TRBV27,TRBD1,few,TGTGCCAGCAGCCGGACCGGGACAGCAGCCACAGATACGCAGTATTTT,CASSRTGTAATDTQYF
TRBJ2-7,TRBV28,NA,NA,TGTGCCAGCAGTTCCTCCGACAGGCCACGATCCTACGAGCAGTACTTC,CASSSSDRPRSYEQYF
TRBJ1-5,TRBV2,NA,NA,TGTGCCAGCTCTACACAGGGAATAGGCAATCAGCCCCAGCATTTT,CASSTQGIGNQPQHF
TRBJ2-1,TRBV7-9,TRBD1,few,TGTGCCAGCAGTTTTCCGGGGACAGAGTCCAATGAGCAGTTCTTC,CASSFPGTESNEQFF
TRBJ2-1,TRBV5-1,TRBD2,few,TGCGCCAGCAGCGGGGGACCGCACGGGGGGGATGAGCAGTTCTTC,CASSGGPHGGDEQFF
TRBJ1-2,TRBV29-1,TRBD1,NA,TGCAGCGTTGCAGGACAGGGGCTTTATGGCTACACCTTC,CSVAGQGLYGYTF
TRBJ2-3,TRBV11-2,NA,NA,TGTGCCAGCAGCACCCCCCGGGGGTCCACAGATACGCAGTATTTT,CASSTPRGSTDTQYF
TRBJ2-3,TRBV28,TRBD2,few,TGTGCCAGCAGCCCATCCGGGACTAGCATAGATACGCAGTATTTT,CASSPSGTSIDTQYF
TRBJ2-7,TRBV7-9,NA,NA,TGTGCCAGCAGCCGGACCCTAGCCGGCGAGCAGTACTTC,CASSRTLAGEQYF
TRBJ2-2,TRBV7-3,NA,few,TGTGCCAGCAGCTTCACATCGTATGGGGAGCTGTTTTTT,CASSFTSYGELFF
TRBJ2-1,TRBV28,NA,NA,TGTGCCAGCAGTTTGGGTAGCGTTTCCTACAATGAGCAGTTCTTC,CASSLGSVSYNEQFF
TRBJ2-1,TRBV18,TRBD2,NA,TGTGCCAGCTCACCGCAGCGACTAGCGGGACCCAATGAGCAGTTCTTC,CASSPQRLAGPNEQFF
TRBJ2-1,TRBV19,TRBD1,few,TGTGCCAGTAGCCGTAGACCGCCGGGACAGGGTCATGATGAGCAGTTCTTC,CASSRRPPGQGHDEQFF
TRBJ2-5,TRBV28,TRBD1,few,TGTGCCAGCGTTACAGGGGGCGCCCCTGGAGAGACCCAGTACTTC,CASVTGGAPGETQYF
TRBJ2-7,TRBV7-9,TRBD1,few,TGTGCCAGCAGCTTAGGGACAGGCTTATCCTACGAGCAGTACTTC,CASSLGTGLSYEQYF
TRBJ2-1,TRBV6-5,NA,NA,TGTGCCAGCAGTTCGAGGGGGAATGAGCAGTTCTTC,CASSSRGNEQFF
TRBJ2-1,TRBV10-3,TRBD2,few,TGTGCCATCATGCCCCGGGAGGGCTACAATGAGCAGTTCTTC,CAIMPREGYNEQFF
TRBJ1-1,TRBV29-1,TRBD1,NA,TGCAGCGGACTCGGGACAGGGAACACTGAAGCTTTCTTT,CSGLGTGNTEAFF
TRBJ2-1,TRBV6-4,NA,few,TGTGCCAGCAGTTCAAGGTCGGGGGAGCAGTTCTTC,CASSSRSGEQFF
TRBJ1-1,TRBV30,NA,NA,TGTGCCTGGAGTGACAGGGACACTGAAGCTTTCTTT,CAWSDRDTEAFF
TRBJ1-5,TRBV2,NA,few,TGTGCCAGCAGTGGCGGCAGCAATAGCAATCAGCCCCAGCATTTT,CASSGGSNSNQPQHF
TRBJ1-1,TRBV9,TRBD1,few,TGTGCCAGCAGCGGACAGGGGACCAAAGCTTTCTTT,CASSGQGTKAFF
TRBJ2-7,TRBV7-2,NA,few,TGTGCCAGCAGCTTGATGGACTCCACCCCACCGCTCGAGCAGTACTTC,CASSLMDSTPPLEQYF
TRBJ1-1,TRBV7-9,NA,NA,TGTGCCAGCAGCAATCCCACTACGGCGGGCACTGAAGCTTTCTTT,CASSNPTTAGTEAFF
TRBJ1-1,TRBV7-2,TRBD1,NA,TGTGCCAGCAGCCCACAGGGGCTAGGGACTGAAGCTTTCTTT,CASSPQGLGTEAFF
TRBJ2-3,TRBV30,NA,NA,TGTGCCTGGAGCCTATCCCGAGGGCCGCCGCAGTATTTT,CAWSLSRGPPQYF
TRBJ2-5,TRBV5-6,NA,NA,TGTGCCAGCAGCGGAAAGCGACTGTCACAAGAGACCCAGTACTTC,CASSGKRLSQETQYF
TRBJ2-7,TRBV7-2,NA,few,TGTGCCAGCAGCCCGGACAGAGCTCGCTACGAGCAGTACTTC,CASSPDRARYEQYF
TRBJ2-3,TRBV7-9,NA,few,TGTGCCAGCAGCTTACGCGGAGGCACAGATACGCAGTATTTT,CASSLRGGTDTQYF
TRBJ1-5,TRBV9,TRBD1,NA,TGTGCCAGCAGCGAGGGGACAGGGAAAGGTCAGCCCCAGCATTTT,CASSEGTGKGQPQHF
TRBJ2-1,TRBV11-1,TRBD2,NA,TGTGCCAGCAGCCCATGGGGGACTAGCGGGAGTCACAATGAGCAGTTCTTC,CASSPWGTSGSHNEQFF
TRBJ2-7,TRBV30,TRBD2,NA,TGTGCCTGGACGCGGACTAGTCGTTCCTACGAGCAGTACTTC,CAWTRTSRSYEQYF
TRBJ2-1,TRBV29-1,TRBD2,NA,TGCAGCGTTGAAGAGGCCCCCGGGACTAGTGGGGTTGAGCAGTTCTTC,CSVEEAPGTSGVEQFF
TRBJ1-5,TRBV6-4,NA,few,TGTGCCAGCTCTCCCGGGTCTTATAGCAATCAGCCCCAGCATTTT,CASSPGSYSNQPQHF
TRBJ2-7,TRBV30,NA,few,TGTGCCTGGAAGGGGAAAAGCTCCTACGAGCAGTACTTC,CAWKGKSSYEQYF
TRBJ2-3,TRBV9,NA,few,TGTGCCAGCAGCGTGAGCCGGGGGATCACCACAGATACGCAGTATTTT,CASSVSRGITTDTQYF